This T cell receptor beta chain was identified in a study of blood T cell repertoires in COVID-19. Study details: Collection of acute and convalescent COVID-19 samples took place in the United States, Italy and Spain. T cells, B-cell-depleted T cells, or PBMCs supplied cDNA or gDNA.

Profiling relied on immunoSEQ multiplex PCR, and the TCRdb table lists in-frame clones only, not all of them. The data contain some 130,000 clones, 84% of them singletons. V lost 3 bases, J lost 0 bases, and 9 bases lay in between. Germline CDR1 and CDR2: LNHDA and SQIVND (reference sequence). The CDR3 contains 15 residues. This clone was detected a few times. Sequenced sample: peripheral blood. This TCR was sampled from a woman older than 75 with acute or convalescent COVID-19. The rearrangement joins TRBV19 to TRBJ1-5; maybe TRBD1 (6 bases). CDR3 DNA sequence: TGTGCCAGTAGTATCGGACAGTATAGCAATCAGCCCCAGCATTTT. Its translation is CASSIGQYSNQPQHF. The variable domain in full, completed from reference TRBV19 and TRBJ1-5, reads DGGITQSPKYLFRKEGQNVTLSCEQNLNHDAMYWYRQDPGQGLRLIYYSQIVNDFQKGDIAEGYSVSREKKESFPLTVTSAQKNPTAFYLCASSIGQYSNQPQHFGDGTRLSIL.